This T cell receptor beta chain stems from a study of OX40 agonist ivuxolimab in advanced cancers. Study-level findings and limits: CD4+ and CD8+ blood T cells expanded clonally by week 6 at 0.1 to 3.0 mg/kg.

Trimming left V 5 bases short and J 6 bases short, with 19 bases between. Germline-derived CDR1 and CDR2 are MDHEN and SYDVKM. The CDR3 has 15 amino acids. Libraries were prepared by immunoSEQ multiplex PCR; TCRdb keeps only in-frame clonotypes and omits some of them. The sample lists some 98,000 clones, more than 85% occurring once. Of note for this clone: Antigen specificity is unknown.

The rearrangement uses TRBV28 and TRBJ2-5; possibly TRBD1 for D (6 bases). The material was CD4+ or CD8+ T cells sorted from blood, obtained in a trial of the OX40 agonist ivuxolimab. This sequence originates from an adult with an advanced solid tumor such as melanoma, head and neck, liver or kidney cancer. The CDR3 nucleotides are TGTGCCAGCAGTCCCCCCCCCACAGGGATGAAGACCCAGTACTTC. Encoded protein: CASSPPPTGMKTQYF.